This TCR beta chain is drawn from a study of technical replicates of blood from a few donors. Produced via immunoSEQ multiplex PCR; TCRdb's table is partial and in-frame only. The table shows approximately 50,000 clones, with around 94% occurring only once. CDR3 size: 15 residues. Germline CDR1 and CDR2: PRHDT and FYEKMQ (reference sequence). Trimming left V 5 bases short and J 0 bases short, with 13 bases between. This sequence originates from a human donor in good health. This chain links TRBV13 with TRBJ1-1; D gene uncertain. The sample was T cells isolated from PBMCs. The CDR3: CASSERGRMNTEAFF. Here the CDR3 DNA reads TGTGCCAGCAGCGAAAGAGGGCGGATGAACACTGAAGCTTTCTTT. The full variable domain, rest sourced from reference TRBV13 and TRBJ1-1, is AAGVIQSPRHLIKEKRETATLKCYPIPRHDTVYWYQQGPGQDPQFLISFYEKMQSDKGSIPDRFSAQQFSDYHSELNMSSLELGDSALYFCASSERGRMNTEAFFGQGTRLTVV.